These 32 T cell receptor beta chains originate from one sample sequenced in a study of T cell changes during pregnancy in multiple sclerosis. Generated by immunoSEQ multiplex PCR, the TCRdb table keeps only in-frame clones and is missing some. This table holds roughly 100,000 clones, around 91% found once. The sequencing here drew on peripheral blood, taken after pregnancy. These receptors were taken from a female donor with multiple sclerosis, enrolled in a pregnancy study.

The chain employs TRBV7-9 and TRBJ1-5; possible D gene TRBD1, 5 bases. The CDR3 sequence is 15 residues long. The ends were cut back, 4 bases at V and 5 bases at J, with 15 bases in the middle. Germline-derived CDR1 and CDR2 are SEHNR and FQNEAQ (reference sequence). As DNA, the CDR3 is TGTGCCAGCAGCTCCCCTAGTGACAGTGATCAGCCCCAGCATTTT. This codes for CASSSPSDSDQPQHF.

The CDR3 is CASSLGGGAQGAGTGELFF. DNA of the CDR3: TGCGCCAGCAGCCTTGGCGGGGGGGCGCAGGGGGCAGGGACCGGGGAGCTGTTTTTT. The chain is built from TRBV4-3 and TRBJ2-2; a possible D gene is TRBD2 (9 bases). Trimming removed 4 bases from V and 5 bases from J, with 26 bases in between. Germline V gene lookup returns CDR1 LGHNA and CDR2 YSLEER. CDR3 length: 19 residues.

The chain carries TRBV2 and TRBJ1-4; D call uncertain. Deletions cut 1 base from V and 8 bases from J, with 14 bases between. CDR3 size: 15 residues. The germline V gene encodes CDR1 SNHLY and CDR2 FYNNEI. The CDR3 sequence: CASSEGAALSEKLFF. CDR3 DNA sequence: TGTGCCAGCAGTGAAGGCGCGGCCCTGTCGGAAAAACTGTTTTTT.

The rearrangement links TRBV6-5 to TRBJ1-1; the D gene is possibly TRBD1 (6 bases). CDR1 and CDR2 from the germline V gene are MNHEY and SVGAGI. CDR3 length equals 15 residues. V shed 0 bases and J shed 4 bases, with 12 bases lying between them. The CDR3 loop is CASSYSAGAATEAFF. The CDR3 DNA reads TGTGCCAGCAGTTACTCGGCGGGGGCGGCCACTGAAGCTTTCTTT.

The V and J genes are TRBV2 and TRBJ2-3; TRBD2 matches at 9 bases. This CDR3 has 15 amino acids. The ends lost 8 bases at V and 4 bases at J; junction bases unmatched: 10. Germline V gene data show CDR1 as SNHLY and CDR2 as FYNNEI. Here the CDR3 reads CASGSGGRAPDTQYF. The CDR3 DNA reads as TGTGCCAGCGGCTCTGGCGGGAGGGCCCCAGATACGCAGTATTTT.

The chain recombines TRBV7-8 with TRBJ1-1; 7 nucleotides agree with TRBD1. This CDR3 contains 15 residues. Germline V CDR1 and CDR2: SGHVS, FQNEAQ. V shed 0 bases, J shed 1 base, and the junction held 2 bases outside the gene matches. DNA of the CDR3: TGTGCCAGCAGCTTAGCGGGACAGCGGAACACTGAAGCTTTCTTT. Its protein is CASSLAGQRNTEAFF. Variable domain in full (rest from reference TRBV7-8 and TRBJ1-1): GAGVSQSPRYKVAKRGQDVALRCDPISGHVSLFWYQQALGQGPEFLTYFQNEAQLDKSGLPSDRFFAERPEGSVSTLKIQRTQQEDSAVYLCASSLAGQRNTEAFFGQGTRLTVV.

The chain links TRBV2 to TRBJ2-3, with 8 nucleotides matching TRBD2. The CDR3 totals 13 residues. Per the germline V gene, CDR1 is SNHLY and CDR2 is FYNNEI. The V gene end was trimmed by 9 bases and the J gene end by 0 bases; junction bases not matched to a gene: 2. For the CDR3, the DNA is TGTGCCAGTCCTAGCGGGAGCACAGATACGCAGTATTTT. Its protein is CASPSGSTDTQYF.

V is TRBV2 and J is TRBJ2-3; TRBD2 is a possible D gene (7 bases). Germline CDR1 is SNHLY and CDR2 is FYNNEI. The germline V and J ends were trimmed by 0 bases and 1 base, with 11 bases remaining between them. This CDR3 is built from 16 residues. The CDR3 loop reads CASSEAGGPGTDTQYF. CDR3 nucleotides: TGTGCCAGCAGTGAAGCGGGGGGGCCGGGCACAGATACGCAGTATTTT.

The V call is TRBV29-1, the J call TRBJ1-1, with 7 bases lining up with TRBD1. Trimming cost V 5 bases and J 3 bases; bases outside gene matches: 12. Germline-derived CDR1 and CDR2 are SQVTM and ANQGSEA. This CDR3 has 15 amino acids. CDR3 sequence: CSVSLTGPPDTEAFF. The CDR3 DNA is TGCAGCGTTTCTTTGACAGGGCCCCCGGACACTGAAGCTTTCTTT.

The chain is built from TRBV28 and TRBJ2-7; 8 positions match TRBD1. Germline CDR1 is MDHEN and CDR2 is SYDVKM. The CDR3 totals 16 residues. Trimming cost V 6 bases and J 2 bases; bases outside gene matches: 12. CDR3 DNA: TGTGCCAGCAGGGGCGCCGGGACAGGTTCGGCCTACGAGCAGTACTTC. Protein product: CASRGAGTGSAYEQYF.

The CDR3 is CASSLPGIPYNEQFF. The CDR3 nucleotides are TGTGCCAGCAGCTTACCGGGGATCCCCTACAATGAGCAGTTCTTC. V gene TRBV13 combines with J gene TRBJ2-1, with D possibly matching TRBD2 (5 bases). The germline V gene encodes CDR1 PRHDT and CDR2 FYEKMQ (reference sequence). The length of the CDR3 is 15 residues. V was trimmed by 2 bases and J by 2 bases, leaving 10 bases between them.

The CDR3 region has the DNA TGCGCCAGCAGGGCAGCGCTAGGGGGACAAGATACGCAGTATTTT. It is translated as CASRAALGGQDTQYF. The chain uses TRBV5-1 and TRBJ2-3; D perhaps matches TRBD1 (6 bases). CDR3 length: 15 residues. With 5 bases removed from V and 5 bases from J, the gap between germline ends came to 18 bases. Germline V gene data show CDR1 as SGHRS and CDR2 as YFSETQ.

The rearrangement joins TRBV27 to TRBJ1-2; D is uncertain. Trimming took off 4 bases at V and 8 bases at J, with 14 bases between the two ends. Looked up from germline, CDR1 is MNHEY and CDR2 is SMNVEV (reference sequence). This CDR3 has 13 residues. This chain's CDR3 is CASSSRRGEGYTF. DNA of the CDR3: TGTGCCAGCAGTTCTCGGCGAGGTGAAGGCTACACCTTC.

This clone was counted a single time. The V and J genes are TRBV5-1 and TRBJ2-7; the D gene is possibly TRBD1 (6 bases). CDR3 size: 14 residues. V gave up 0 bases and J gave up 3 bases, with 10 bases separating them. The germline V gene encodes CDR1 SGHRS and CDR2 YFSETQ. The chain's CDR3 is CASSLVAGVYEQYF. CDR3 in DNA: TGCGCCAGCAGCTTGGTTGCAGGGGTCTACGAGCAGTACTTC.

J is TRBJ2-7 and V is TRBV28, with 8 bases identical to TRBD1. Germline V gives CDR1 MDHEN, CDR2 SYDVKM. Trimming took 8 bases from V and 4 from J; bases not matched to a gene: 7. The CDR3 totals 13 residues. The CDR3 sequence is CASGQGIGYEQYF. The DNA for the CDR3 is TGTGCCAGCGGACAGGGTATTGGTTACGAGCAGTACTTC.

V usage is TRBV6-1 and J usage is TRBJ1-2; 7 bases align to TRBD1. CDR1 is MNHNS, CDR2 SASEGT, per germline. Trimming took 4 bases from V and 4 from J; bases not matched to a gene: 9. This CDR3 has 15 residues. For the CDR3, the DNA is TGTGCCAGCAGTGTCCCGCGAGGGACAGTCTATGGCTACACCTTC. It codes for CASSVPRGTVYGYTF.

J is TRBJ2-3 and V is TRBV2; 16 bases are a match to TRBD2. Germline V gene sequence: CDR1 SNHLY, CDR2 FYNNEI. The CDR3 is 20 residues long. Losses at the gene ends were 4 bases for V and 3 bases for J; bases not matched to a gene: 13. CDR3 sequence reads: CASSARRLGGLAGGTDTQYF. CDR3 DNA: TGTGCCAGCAGTGCGCGAAGACTCGGGGGACTAGCGGGGGGGACAGATACGCAGTATTTT.

The genes are TRBV7-8 and TRBJ1-2, with 9 bases lining up with TRBD1. CDR3 length: 15 amino acids. Trimming took 0 bases from V and 5 from J; bases not matched to a gene: 4. Germline V gives CDR1 SGHVS, CDR2 FQNEAQ. In DNA, the CDR3 is TGTGCCAGCAGCTTAGCGCGGGGACAGGGTTATGGCTACACCTTC. Translation gives CASSLARGQGYGYTF.

The count of this clone is one. V is TRBV27 and J is TRBJ2-1; TRBD2 agrees at 12 bases. CDR1 MNHEY and CDR2 SMNVEV come from the germline V gene (reference sequence). The CDR3 consists of 19 residues. The trim removed 4 bases at V and 1 base at J, leaving 11 bases unmatched. CDR3 loop: CASSSIPLAGGPSYNEQFF. The DNA for the CDR3 is TGTGCCAGCAGTTCAATACCCCTAGCGGGAGGGCCATCCTACAATGAGCAGTTCTTC.

This clone appeared a few times. The chain carries TRBV29-1 and TRBJ1-1, with no clear D. In germline, CDR1 is SQVTM, CDR2 ANQGSEA. The CDR3 totals 11 residues. V lost 1 base and J lost 2, with 2 bases in between. CDR3 coding DNA: TGCAGCGTTGAAGTAAACACTGAAGCTTTCTTT. Residues: CSVEVNTEAFF.

The chain uses TRBV28 and TRBJ2-7; 8 bases are a match to TRBD1. V was pared by 9 bases and J by 3 bases, with 10 bases of the junction left unmatched. This CDR3 has 14 residues. Germline V gene sequence: CDR1 MDHEN, CDR2 SYDVKM. CDR3 in amino acids: CASWDRLKFYEQYF. CDR3 DNA: TGTGCCAGTTGGGACAGGCTAAAATTCTACGAGCAGTACTTC. Based on the CDR3 plus reference TRBV28 and TRBJ2-7, the full variable domain is DVKVTQSSRYLVKRTGEKVFLECVQDMDHENMFWYRQDPGLGLRLIYFSYDVKMKEKGDIPEGYSVSREKKERFSLILESASTNQTSMYLCASWDRLKFYEQYFGPGTRLTVT.

The rearrangement links TRBV7-9 to TRBJ2-5; TRBD2 might be the D (5 bases). V lost 3 bases and J lost 3, with 11 bases in between. The CDR3 extends over 14 amino acids. In germline, CDR1 is SEHNR, CDR2 FQNEAQ (reference sequence). CDR3 DNA: TGTGCCAGCAGCTTTCCGGTGGAGGAAGAGACCCAGTACTTC. Its protein product is CASSFPVEEETQYF. Drawing the rest from reference TRBV7-9 and TRBJ2-5, the complete variable domain is DTGVSQNPRHKITKRGQNVTFRCDPISEHNRLYWYRQTLGQGPEFLTYFQNEAQLEKSRLLSDRFSAERPKGSFSTLEIQRTEQGDSAMYLCASSFPVEEETQYFGPGTRLLVL.

The rearrangement joins TRBV7-9 to TRBJ2-1, with 14 bases that match TRBD2. In germline, CDR1 is SEHNR, CDR2 FQNEAQ (reference sequence). V lost 5 bases, J lost 7 bases, and 10 bases stayed unmatched. The CDR3 contains 17 residues. CDR3 amino acids: CASSPPTSGGARNEQFF. In DNA form, the CDR3 reads TGTGCCAGCAGCCCTCCGACTAGCGGGGGGGCCAGGAATGAGCAGTTCTTC. The full variable domain, rest sourced from reference TRBV7-9 and TRBJ2-1, is DTGVSQNPRHKITKRGQNVTFRCDPISEHNRLYWYRQTLGQGPEFLTYFQNEAQLEKSRLLSDRFSAERPKGSFSTLEIQRTEQGDSAMYLCASSPPTSGGARNEQFFGPGTRLTVL.

The chain has TRBV5-4 and TRBJ1-1, with TRBD1 identical over 8 bases. V dropped 4 bases and J dropped 5; count of bases not matched to a gene: 7. The CDR3 consists of 14 residues. The V gene's germline CDR1 is SGHNT and CDR2 YYREEE (reference sequence). CDR3 sequence reads: CASSPRQGWTEAFF. CDR3 DNA sequence: TGTGCCAGCAGCCCCAGACAGGGGTGGACTGAAGCTTTCTTT.

This sequence joins TRBV28 and TRBJ1-5, with 9 bases identical to TRBD1. V lost 4 bases and J lost 0; bases outside the gene matches: 7. From germline, CDR1 is MDHEN and CDR2 SYDVKM. This CDR3 has 17 residues. The CDR3 DNA reads TGTGCCAGCAGTTCGGGGGGACAGGGATATAGCAATCAGCCCCAGCATTTT. Amino acid sequence: CASSSGGQGYSNQPQHF.

The rearrangement joins TRBV30 to TRBJ2-7, with D tentatively TRBD2 (5 bases). Deletions cut 4 bases from V and 6 bases from J, with 16 bases between. Germline V CDR1 and CDR2: GTSNPN, SVGIG (reference sequence). CDR3 length equals 13 residues. CDR3 loop: CAWNSVPGGEQYF. CDR3 nucleotides: TGTGCCTGGAATAGCGTCCCTGGCGGCGAGCAGTACTTC.

V usage is TRBV15 and J usage is TRBJ2-1; a weak D match, TRBD1 (5 bases). CDR3 length: 15 residues. V lost 2 bases and J lost 7, with 15 bases in between. CDR1 is LNHNV, CDR2 YYDKDF, per germline (reference sequence). CDR3 coding DNA: TGTGCCACCAGCAGACCCCAGGGTGGGTGGAATGAGCAGTTCTTC. Translation: CATSRPQGGWNEQFF.

The J gene is TRBJ1-2, the V gene TRBV27; 7 bases align to TRBD1. Germline V gene sequence: CDR1 MNHEY, CDR2 SMNVEV (reference sequence). This CDR3 region has 15 residues. V trimming: 2 bases; J trimming: 3 bases; junction bases outside the gene matches: 6. The CDR3 sequence is CASSLKGRGDYGYTF. CDR3 coding DNA: TGTGCCAGCAGTTTAAAGGGCAGGGGGGACTATGGCTACACCTTC.

The CDR3 spells CASALGTGGRRELFF. The CDR3 DNA follows: TGTGCCAGCGCTCTGGGGACAGGGGGTAGGAGGGAGCTGTTTTTT. This rearrangement joins TRBV11-3 to TRBJ2-2; 11 bases are shared with TRBD1. The germline gives CDR1 SGHNT, CDR2 YENEEA. The CDR3 spans 15 residues. Unmatched junction bases numbered 11, after V lost 8 bases and J lost 9 bases. Together with reference TRBV11-3 and TRBJ2-2, the CDR3 gives the full variable domain: EAGVVQSPRYKIIEKKQPVAFWCNPISGHNTLYWYLQNLGQGPELLIRYENEEAVDDSQLPKDRFSAERLKGVDSTLKIQPAELGDSAVYLCASALGTGGRRELFFGEGSRLTVL.

This clone was observed a few times. The CDR3 region is CASSQEKPGHMNTEAFF. CDR3 DNA: TGTGCCAGCAGCCAAGAGAAGCCAGGCCATATGAACACTGAAGCTTTCTTT. The chain combines TRBV4-2 with TRBJ1-1; D not resolved. Germline V lookup: CDR1 LGHNA, CDR2 YNFKEQ. Trimming took off 0 bases at V and 0 bases at J, with 14 bases between the two ends. The length of the CDR3 is 17 residues.

This chain uses TRBV5-4 with TRBJ1-2, with D hard to call. V lost 0 bases and J lost 8, with 11 bases in between. The CDR3 totals 13 residues. Germline V gene sequence: CDR1 SGHNT, CDR2 YYREEE (reference sequence). The CDR3 DNA reads as TGTGCCAGCAGCTTGGCCGGGGTCGGAGGCTACACCTTC. It codes for CASSLAGVGGYTF.

The chain carries TRBV6-1 and TRBJ2-2, with 9 nucleotides matching TRBD2. V dropped 6 bases and J dropped 5; count of bases not matched to a gene: 7. The CDR3 covers 15 residues. Germline values: CDR1 MNHNS, CDR2 SASEGT. The CDR3 DNA reads as TGTGCCAGCAGCCCGGGACTAGCTTGGACCGGGGAGCTGTTTTTT. It yields the protein CASSPGLAWTGELFF.